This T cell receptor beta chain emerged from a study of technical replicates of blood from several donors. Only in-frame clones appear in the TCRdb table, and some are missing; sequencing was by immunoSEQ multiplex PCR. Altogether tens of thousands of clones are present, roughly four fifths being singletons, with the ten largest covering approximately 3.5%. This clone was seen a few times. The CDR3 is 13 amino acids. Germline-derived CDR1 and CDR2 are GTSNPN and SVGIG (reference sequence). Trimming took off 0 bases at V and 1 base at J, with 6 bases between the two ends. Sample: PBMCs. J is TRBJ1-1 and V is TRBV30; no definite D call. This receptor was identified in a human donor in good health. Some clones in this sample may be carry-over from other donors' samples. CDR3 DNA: TGTGCCTGGAGTGTACAAAGGAACACTGAAGCTTTCTTT. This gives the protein CAWSVQRNTEAFF.